This T cell receptor beta chain was sequenced in a study of cytomegalovirus exposure and HLA in healthy donors (dated by TCRdb to about 2017). Study-level background: An earlier analysis of under 600 of the donors reported roughly 300 Gb of sequence data and around 120 million unique TCR beta sequences from 150 million to 200 million T cells. About 280 gigabases of sequencing data and 70 million to 85 million unique TCR sequences were included in an early release covering around 600 HLA-typed donors. Among the roughly 430 genotyped donors, around 81% belonged to the genetic ancestry cluster associated with self-reported Caucasian donors. The aim of the study was to test whether cataloging public T cell receptors could identify signatures of past pathogen exposure. The study used immunosequencing to profile the T cell repertoires of approximately 650 subjects and linked those repertoires to cytomegalovirus serostatus. Along with the roughly 670-subject first cohort, a separate validation cohort of over 90 different subjects was used. To predict cytomegalovirus infection status, the study combined high-throughput TCR immunosequencing, statistical association of individual TCRs with disease status, and machine learning. A later analysis re-analyzed previously published TCR beta repertoires from 550 to 700 donors and added high-resolution HLA genotyping to study TCR occurrence patterns. Rather than drawing on any new phenotypic data, the later analysis identified candidate immune exposures from TCR beta sequences and the way those sequences occurred across donors. An earlier analysis of several hundred of the donors applied high-throughput TCR beta sequencing to assess whether each TCR beta V gene segment acted as functional or pseudogenic. Donor age, sex, ethnicity and CMV serostatus were compiled alongside the repertoire data. A later genetic analysis took genome-wide SNP genotypes for about 55% of the 666 donors and used that subset as a discovery cohort. Every discovery cohort repertoire had been produced on one sequencing platform. HLA typing covered class I and class II loci at four-digit resolution. Typing coverage differed by locus: A, B, C, DRB1 and DQB1 were typed in about 620-630 donors, DQA1 in 500 to 550, DPA1 in 600 to 610, and DPB1 in around 490. A few DR-DQ haplotypes were treated as single units for association and clustering because of strong linkage in the cohort. On average, roughly 240,000 unique TCR beta nucleotide sequences were sequenced per donor among 398 genotyped donors of the cohort, with about 17% of those sequences being non-productive.

With regard to this clone: The antigen this receptor binds is unknown.

The V end loses 4 bases and the J end loses 4 bases, and a stretch of 16 bases separates them. Reading the germline V gene (reference sequence) gives CDR1 SEHNR and CDR2 FQNEAQ. Taken from cysteine to phenylalanine, the CDR3 has 15 residues. CDR3 DNA only is kept here, 45 bases in frame from base 1. The cohort was made up of roughly 670 healthy bone marrow donors. Cohort members were all nominally healthy when sampled, although unrecorded immune exposures were likely present. The donor was CMV seronegative and belonged to the group of 380 or so seronegative cohort members. Each donor provided a peripheral blood sample, and peripheral blood mononuclear cells were used for TCR beta sequencing. The Qiagen DNeasy Blood Extraction Kit was used to extract genomic DNA from the blood cell samples. Libraries came from the immunoSEQ multiplex PCR assay. The multiplex PCR relied on a mix of 60 forward primers for TCR Vbeta segments and 13 reverse primers for TCR Jbeta segments. Amplification of the CDR3 region of rearranged TCR beta genes was performed with a multiplex PCR assay on genomic DNA. The Illumina HiSeq System was used to sequence the amplified TCR beta libraries as 87-base-pair reads. Turning to the authors' computational methods: A later analysis counted about 80 million unique TCR beta chains across the 666 repertoires, and around 12 million of these chains were shared by at least two donors. Raw reads were error-corrected and collapsed into unique sequences by a nearest-neighbor algorithm in which closely related sequences were merged to remove PCR and sequencing errors. V, D and J gene segments were assigned by aligning CDR3 sequences to IMGT reference sequences. For a sequence to be retained, a match of at least six nucleotides to both a V gene segment and a J gene segment was required. Rearrangements were called productive when the CDR3 lacked stop codons and stayed in frame with V and J; all others were non-productive. CDR3 was defined according to IMGT convention as the region running from the second conserved V-encoded cysteine to the conserved J-encoded phenylalanine. In an earlier analysis of approximately 590 of the donors, sequences lacking an unambiguous match to a single V gene segment were excluded. An earlier analysis of approximately 590 of the donors called V segments functional above 56.7% productive rearrangements and segregating when the between-donor standard deviation exceeded 5%. A statistical classification framework was developed to diagnose cytomegalovirus status using the catalog of TCR beta chain sequences. A later analysis assigned V and J genes by comparing TCR nucleotide sequences with IMGT/GENE-DB human TR gene sequences. Using the TCRdist pipeline, a later analysis assigned CDR3 sequences along with most-parsimonious VDJ recombination scenarios. A later analysis defined each TCR beta chain by its CDR3 amino acid sequence plus V-gene family, and excluded reads lacking a unique V-gene family. A later analysis removed 500 to 650 highly shared, low-generation-probability nucleotide sequences to deal with suspected cross-contamination and a sequencing artifact. In a later analysis, a clonal expansion index for each public chain was calculated from normalized within-repertoire ranks of inferred template counts. Generation probabilities in a later analysis came from a VDJ recombination model fitted to out-of-frame rearrangements, and those results were checked against IGoR. In a later analysis, TCR-TCR, TCR-HLA and TCR-CMV co-occurrence was scored with hypergeometric tests, and a repertoire-size bias correction was applied to TCR pairs. To estimate false discovery rates, a later analysis permuted the HLA or CMV assignments 20 times. In a later analysis, co-occurring TCRs were grouped using DBSCAN, with TCRdist sequence similarity added in when clustering inside HLA-allele-positive subsets. Repertoires with fewer than 30,000 or more than 120,000 public chains were left out of co-occurrence clustering, as were a handful of repertoires with anomalous nucleotide sharing. TCRdb stores this immuneACCESS table with in-frame sequences only. Part of the clones is absent; in the studies checked, under half of the shortfall reflects unresolved V genes, and no reason is known for the rest. The V and J calls and clone size are taken from that table; D and trimming were inferred from the DNA. The table for this sample lists 130,000 to 150,000 clones. The ten largest clones represent 2% to 3% of the sample.

Summary of the overall study and its limitations: This cohort had only TCR beta chains sequenced, and the lack of alpha or paired-chain data limited which features could be detected. According to a later analysis, most CMV-associated TCR beta chains appeared to be HLA-restricted, and the HLA associations seemed to be driven largely by CMV exposure. Linkage disequilibrium might explain the correlated functional status among segregating V segments, but an unknown experimental factor could not be excluded. According to the authors, the approach could potentially be generalized to other disease states and immunological phenotypes. In a later analysis, 16,951 TCR beta sequences were associated with specific HLA alleles at a false discovery rate of 0.05. Assigning TCR associations to individual alleles was difficult when HLA alleles, especially DR and DQ, strongly co-occurred. A later genetic analysis associated a missense DCLRE1C variant with V-gene and J-gene trimming of TCR beta chains, and an independent cohort replicated the association. Roughly uniform sequencing depth across donors was assumed in presence/absence analyses, although this assumption may not hold. In vitro tests confirmed that a few of the cytomegalovirus-associated TCR beta chains recognize cytomegalovirus antigens. A further reported finding was that TCR beta sequences accurately predicted the HLA-A and HLA-B alleles for most subjects in the first cohort. Because the 87-base-pair reads could not distinguish some IMGT-functional V segments, including TRBV6-2 and TRBV6-3, those segments were excluded. Cytomegalovirus status was reported to be diagnosed by the classifier with high specificity and sensitivity in both the original and validation cohorts. For the cohort, immune exposure information was limited to CMV serostatus. Because HLA typing was missing for some donors at each locus, association tests included only the typed subset. The study gave a list of about 160 TCR beta chains associated with cytomegalovirus. While some public TCRs were present in many individuals, most TCR sequences turned up only very rarely across donors. Broadly in line with IMGT annotations, most TCR beta V segments showed up in productive rearrangements about 87% or about 30% of the time in an earlier analysis of under 700 of the donors. A later analysis reported that several top co-occurrence clusters appeared linked to parvovirus B19, influenza, CMV and Epstein-Barr virus. According to a later analysis, TCR association rates differed among HLA loci, with DRB1 alleles showing the most associated TCRs and HLA-C alleles showing the fewest. Because counts were too low, approximately 18 rarely observed V segments, including chromosome 9 orphons, were excluded from the earlier analysis of around 640 of the donors. In a later analysis, HLA-associated TCR beta chains showed more clonal expansion and lower generation probabilities than non-associated chains that were equally common. A later genetic analysis reported fewer N-insertions in productive TCRs among donors in an Asian-associated ancestry cluster than the approximately 700-donor mean. A group of highly shared sequence variants was considered likely to be a technical artifact of the sequencing pipeline.

The chain is made from TRBV7-9 and TRBJ2-5; a weak D assignment points to TRBD1 (5 bases agree). The sample taken for sequencing was PBMCs. The clonotype originates from a man between 35 and 55 years old in good health and CMV-seronegative. The sequenced DNA: TGTGCCAGCAGCTCAGGGTCGCTTACTGGAGAGACCCAGTACTTC. This sequence encodes CASSSGSLTGETQYF.